This T cell receptor beta chain was observed in a study of siplizumab effects on memory and regulatory T cells. Remarks on this clone: Its antigen is still unknown.

Measured with immunoSEQ multiplex PCR; TCRdb has only the in-frame clones, and not every one. The sample includes 100,000 or so clones, 85% to 95% of them seen just once. After removal of 0 bases from V and 4 bases from J, the junction contained 3 bases not matched to a gene. Per germline, CDR1 LGHNT and CDR2 FRNRAP. The CDR3 has 16 amino acids. General observations from the study: Memory T cells appeared less diverse than naive cells, which seemed to contribute substantially to alloresponse. Most alloreactive clones went unmapped to unstimulated subsets; only a minor fraction mapped.

This chain uses TRBV12-5 with TRBJ2-7; 13 positions agree with TRBD2. The sample comprised non-Treg CD4+ T cells sorted from blood. This clonotype was sampled from a human donor in good health. The CDR3 bases are TGTGCTAGTGGTTTGGTGGGGACTAGCGGGAAATACGAGCAGTACTTC. The encoded protein is CASGLVGTSGKYEQYF. The full variable domain, with the rest looked up from reference TRBV12-5 and TRBJ2-7, is DARVTQTPRHKVTEMGQEVTMRCQPILGHNTVFWYRQTMMQGLELLAYFRNRAPLDDSGMPKDRFSAEMPDATLATLKIQPSEPRDSAVYFCASGLVGTSGKYEQYFGPGTRLTVT.